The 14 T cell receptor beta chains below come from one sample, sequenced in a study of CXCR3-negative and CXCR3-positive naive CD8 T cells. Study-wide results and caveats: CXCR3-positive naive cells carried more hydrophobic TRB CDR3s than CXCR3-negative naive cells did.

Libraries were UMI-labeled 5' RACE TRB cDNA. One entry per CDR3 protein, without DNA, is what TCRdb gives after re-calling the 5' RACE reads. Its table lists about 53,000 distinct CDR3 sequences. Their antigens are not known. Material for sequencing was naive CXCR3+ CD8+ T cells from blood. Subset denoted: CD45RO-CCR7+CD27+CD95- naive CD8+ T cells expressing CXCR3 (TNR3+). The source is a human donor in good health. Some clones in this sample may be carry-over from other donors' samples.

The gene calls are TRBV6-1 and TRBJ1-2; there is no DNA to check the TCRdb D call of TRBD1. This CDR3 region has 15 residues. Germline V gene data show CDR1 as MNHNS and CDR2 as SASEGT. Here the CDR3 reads CASSETQGAAYGYTF.

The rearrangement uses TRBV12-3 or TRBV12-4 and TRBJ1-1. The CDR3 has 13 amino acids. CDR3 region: CATHPLMNTEALF.

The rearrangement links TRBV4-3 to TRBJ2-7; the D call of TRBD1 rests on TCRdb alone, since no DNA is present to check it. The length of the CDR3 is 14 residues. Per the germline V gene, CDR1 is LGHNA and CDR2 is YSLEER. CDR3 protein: CASSQTPAGYEQYF.

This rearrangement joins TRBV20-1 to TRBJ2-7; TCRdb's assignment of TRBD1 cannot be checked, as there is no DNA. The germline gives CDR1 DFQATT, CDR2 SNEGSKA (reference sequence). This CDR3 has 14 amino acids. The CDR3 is CSAREDRGLNEQYF.

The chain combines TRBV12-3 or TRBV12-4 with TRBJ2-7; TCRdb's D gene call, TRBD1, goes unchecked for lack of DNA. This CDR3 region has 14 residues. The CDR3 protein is CASSRPTGVHEQYF.

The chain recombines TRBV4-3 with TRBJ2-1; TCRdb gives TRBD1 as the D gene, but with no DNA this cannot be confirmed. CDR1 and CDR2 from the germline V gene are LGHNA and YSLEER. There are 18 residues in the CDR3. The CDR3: CASSPLGLSGTVYNEQFF.

CDR3 residues: CASSPEGQVTTDTQYF. The rearrangement uses TRBV4-1 and TRBJ2-3; TCRdb reports TRBD1, a call that lacks DNA to check it against. Germline values: CDR1 MGHRA, CDR2 YSYEKL. This CDR3 has 16 amino acids.

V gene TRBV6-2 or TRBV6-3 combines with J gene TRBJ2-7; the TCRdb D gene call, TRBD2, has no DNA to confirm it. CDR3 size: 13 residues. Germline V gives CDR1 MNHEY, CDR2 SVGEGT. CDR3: CASSRFISYEQYF.

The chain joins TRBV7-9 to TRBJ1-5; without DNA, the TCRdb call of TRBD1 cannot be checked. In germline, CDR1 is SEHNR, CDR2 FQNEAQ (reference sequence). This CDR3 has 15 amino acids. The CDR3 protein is CASILGQGGDQPQHF.

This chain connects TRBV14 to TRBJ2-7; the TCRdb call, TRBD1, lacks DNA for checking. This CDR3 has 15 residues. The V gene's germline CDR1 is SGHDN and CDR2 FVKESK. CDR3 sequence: CASSQDPAGTGEQYF.

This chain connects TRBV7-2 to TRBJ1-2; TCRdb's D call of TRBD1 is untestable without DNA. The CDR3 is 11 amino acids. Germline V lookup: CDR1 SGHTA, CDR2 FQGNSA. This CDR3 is CASLESGGHTF.

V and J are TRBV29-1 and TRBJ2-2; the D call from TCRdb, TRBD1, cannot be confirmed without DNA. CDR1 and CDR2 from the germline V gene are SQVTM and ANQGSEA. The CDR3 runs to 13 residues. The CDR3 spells CSVDTGETGELFF.

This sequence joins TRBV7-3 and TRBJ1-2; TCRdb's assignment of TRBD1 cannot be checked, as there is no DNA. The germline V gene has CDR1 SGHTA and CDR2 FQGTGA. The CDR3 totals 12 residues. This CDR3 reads CASSQSTGVYTF.

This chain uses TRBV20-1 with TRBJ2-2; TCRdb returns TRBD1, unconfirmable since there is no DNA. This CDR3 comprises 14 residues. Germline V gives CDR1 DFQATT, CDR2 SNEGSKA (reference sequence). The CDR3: CSARGNRESGELFF.